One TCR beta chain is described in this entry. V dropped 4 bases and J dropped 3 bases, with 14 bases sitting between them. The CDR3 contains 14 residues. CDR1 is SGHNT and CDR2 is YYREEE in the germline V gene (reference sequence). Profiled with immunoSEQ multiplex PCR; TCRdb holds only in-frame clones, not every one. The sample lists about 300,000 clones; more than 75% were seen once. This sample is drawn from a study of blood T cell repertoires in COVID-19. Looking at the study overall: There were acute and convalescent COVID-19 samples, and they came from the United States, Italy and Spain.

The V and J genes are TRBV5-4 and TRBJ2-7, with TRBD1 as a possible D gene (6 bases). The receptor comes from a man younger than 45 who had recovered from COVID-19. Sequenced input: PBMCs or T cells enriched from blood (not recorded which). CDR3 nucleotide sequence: TGTGCCAGCAGCGCCCAAGGACAGCTCTACGAGCAGTACTTC. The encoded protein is CASSAQGQLYEQYF.